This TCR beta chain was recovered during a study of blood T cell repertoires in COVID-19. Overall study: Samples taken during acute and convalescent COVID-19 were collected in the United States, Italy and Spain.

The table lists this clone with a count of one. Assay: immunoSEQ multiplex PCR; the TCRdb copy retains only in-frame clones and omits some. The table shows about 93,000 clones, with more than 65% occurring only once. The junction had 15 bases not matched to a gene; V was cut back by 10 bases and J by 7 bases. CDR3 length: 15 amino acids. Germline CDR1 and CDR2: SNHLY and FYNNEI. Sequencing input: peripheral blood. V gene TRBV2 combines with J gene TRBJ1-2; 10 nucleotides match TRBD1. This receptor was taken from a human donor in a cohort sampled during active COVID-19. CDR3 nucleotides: TGTGCCACCGCGCTCTATGACAGGGGGCTGTCTGGCTACACCTTC. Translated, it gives CATALYDRGLSGYTF. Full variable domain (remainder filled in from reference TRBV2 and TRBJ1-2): EPEVTQTPSHQVTQMGQEVILRCVPISNHLYFYWYRQILGQKVEFLVSFYNNEISEKSEIFDDQFSVERPDGSNFTLKIRSTKLEDSAMYFCATALYDRGLSGYTFGSGTRLTVV.